The 17 T cell receptor beta chains listed next were all sequenced from one sample in a study of blood T cell repertoires in COVID-19. Measured with immunoSEQ multiplex PCR; TCRdb has only the in-frame clones, and not every one. The data show 200,000 to 300,000 clones, with about 89% seen just once and about 9.8% held by the top ten. The source material was peripheral blood. These receptors were obtained from a man aged 40-55 years who had recovered from COVID-19.

This chain uses TRBV5-1 with TRBJ1-6; D is possibly TRBD1 (6 bases). From germline, CDR1 is SGHRS and CDR2 YFSETQ. V lost 1 base and J 9 bases, leaving 17 bases between the germline ends. The CDR3 spans 16 residues. Written as DNA, the CDR3 is TGCGCCAGCAGCTTGACCAGGGGAGGGGTGGGTTCACCCCTCCACTTT. Its protein product is CASSLTRGGVGSPLHF. Full variable domain (outside the CDR3, taken from reference TRBV5-1 and TRBJ1-6): KAGVTQTPRYLIKTRGQQVTLSCSPISGHRSVSWYQQTPGQGLQFLFEYFSETQRNKGNFPGRFSGRQFSNSRSEMNVSTLELGDSALYLCASSLTRGGVGSPLHFGNGTRLTVT.

The V and J genes are TRBV5-1 and TRBJ2-3, with TRBD2 matching over 12 bases. Germline CDR1 reads SGHRS; CDR2 reads YFSETQ. After removal of 3 bases from V and 3 bases from J, the junction contained 11 bases not matched to a gene. The CDR3 is made up of 18 amino acids. CDR3 residues: CASSSGSIGLAGTDTQYF. In DNA, the CDR3 is TGCGCCAGCAGCTCGGGGTCCATTGGACTAGCGGGGACAGATACGCAGTATTTT. Filled out from reference TRBV5-1 and TRBJ2-3, the complete variable domain reads KAGVTQTPRYLIKTRGQQVTLSCSPISGHRSVSWYQQTPGQGLQFLFEYFSETQRNKGNFPGRFSGRQFSNSRSEMNVSTLELGDSALYLCASSSGSIGLAGTDTQYFGPGTRLTVL.

The chain links TRBV6-5 to TRBJ2-1, with D perhaps TRBD1 (6 bases). CDR3 length equals 14 residues. V gave up 6 bases and J gave up 8 bases, with 17 bases separating them. CDR1 MNHEY and CDR2 SVGAGI come from the germline V gene. CDR3 DNA: TGTGCCAGCAGCCGCCTTACAGGGTTCCATGAGCAGTTCTTC. Translated, it gives CASSRLTGFHEQFF.

CDR3 in amino acids: CSVPGQGRSYGYTF. The CDR3 DNA reads as TGCAGCGTTCCCGGACAGGGAAGGTCATATGGCTACACCTTC. The V call is TRBV29-1, the J call TRBJ1-2, with 8 bases lining up with TRBD1. V lost 5 bases and J lost 5; bases outside the gene matches: 10. The CDR3 totals 14 residues. Germline V lookup: CDR1 SQVTM, CDR2 ANQGSEA.

V is TRBV2 and J is TRBJ1-4; tentatively, D is TRBD1 (5 bases). The CDR3 consists of 13 residues. CDR1 and CDR2 from the germline V gene are SNHLY and FYNNEI. V was pared by 3 bases and J by 7 bases, with 9 bases between. The CDR3 here is CASSEGQLEKLFF. The CDR3 DNA reads TGTGCCAGCAGTGAGGGGCAGCTTGAAAAACTGTTTTTT.

The rearrangement uses TRBV6-7 and TRBJ2-6, with 7 positions matching TRBD1. TRBV6-7 is an ORF; its function is uncertain. This CDR3 has 18 residues. V was pared by 4 bases and J by 0 bases, with 9 bases of the junction left unmatched. In DNA, the CDR3 is TGTGCCAGCAGTTGTTCGATTCGGGACAGCTCTGGGGCCAACGTCCTGACTTTC. Its protein is CASSCSIRDSSGANVLTF.

The sample holds a few counts of this clone. This CDR3 is CASSQGIGEAFF. The CDR3 DNA follows: TGTGCCAGCAGCCAGGGAATAGGGGAAGCTTTCTTT. This chain uses TRBV7-2 with TRBJ1-1, with D possibly matching TRBD1 (5 bases). V lost 5 bases and J lost 8, with 12 bases in between. Germline values: CDR1 SGHTA, CDR2 FQGNSA. The CDR3 consists of 12 residues.

In this sample, this clone turned up once. Germline and junction disagree at one end, which may indicate a read error. The chain has TRBV2 and TRBJ1-1; weak D call: TRBD1 (6 bases). CDR3 length: 13 residues. CDR1 and CDR2 from the germline V gene are SNHLY and FYNNEI. In DNA form, the CDR3 reads TGTGCCAGCAGTGGGGCAGGGGTGCTTGAAACTTTCTTT. It is translated as CASSGAGVLETFF.

This chain joins TRBV11-3 and TRBJ2-7, with 9 bases fitting TRBD2. V was pared by 5 bases and J by 4 bases, with 9 bases of the junction left unmatched. CDR1 and CDR2 from the germline V gene are SGHNT and YENEEA. There are 15 residues in the CDR3. The CDR3 DNA reads as TGTGCCAGCAGCCCAGCGGGAGGTCCTTCTTACGAGCAGTACTTC. Encoded protein: CASSPAGGPSYEQYF.

This chain joins TRBV27 and TRBJ1-5; D not resolved. Trimming left V 0 bases short and J 5 bases short, with 8 bases between. Germline V gives CDR1 MNHEY, CDR2 SMNVEV (reference sequence). The CDR3 has 14 amino acids. The CDR3 is CASSLSSLHQPQHF. In nucleotides, the CDR3 is TGTGCCAGCAGTTTATCATCCCTTCATCAGCCCCAGCATTTT.

The V and J genes are TRBV30 and TRBJ2-3, with TRBD2 matching 9 bases. The CDR3 is 15 residues long. From germline, CDR1 is GTSNPN and CDR2 SVGIG (reference sequence). With 3 bases clipped from V and 4 bases from J, the junction kept 8 bases outside the gene matches. The CDR3 protein is CAWSPGLAEADTQYF. The CDR3 DNA reads TGTGCCTGGAGCCCGGGACTAGCTGAAGCAGATACGCAGTATTTT.

The chain carries TRBV24-1 and TRBJ2-4, with D perhaps TRBD2 (6 bases). Germline V gene lookup returns CDR1 KGHDR and CDR2 SFDVKD. The CDR3 length is 18 residues. V lost 4 bases and J 7 bases, leaving 25 bases between the germline ends. The CDR3 nucleotides read TGTGCCACCAGTGACCTCCCTCGGGAGCCTCAGACATCTAACATTCAGTACTTC. It encodes CATSDLPREPQTSNIQYF.

This chain uses TRBV2 with TRBJ2-7; 8 nucleotides match TRBD1. The CDR3 is 14 residues long. J lost 6 bases, V lost 6 bases, and 10 bases had no gene match. Germline CDR1 SNHLY, CDR2 FYNNEI. The CDR3 DNA sequence: TGTGCCAGCAGCTGGACAGGGACCGCGGGCGAGCAGTACTTC. Translated, it gives CASSWTGTAGEQYF.

This chain links TRBV6-5 with TRBJ1-4; possibly TRBD1 for D (5 bases). Looked up from germline, CDR1 is MNHEY and CDR2 is SVGAGI. The CDR3 has 15 amino acids. Trimming took 4 bases from V and 8 from J, leaving 17 bases between them. CDR3 loop: CASSSGEGRREKLFF. DNA of the CDR3: TGTGCCAGCAGTTCGGGAGAGGGGAGAAGGGAAAAACTGTTTTTT.

V is TRBV7-2 and J is TRBJ2-7, with 12 bases that match TRBD2. Germline CDR1 and CDR2: SGHTA and FQGNSA. After removal of 4 bases from V and 2 bases from J, the junction contained 3 bases not matched to a gene. The CDR3 runs 15 residues. The CDR3 DNA is TGTGCCAGCAGCTCTAGCGGGGGGGCCACCTACGAGCAGTACTTC. Encoded protein: CASSSSGGATYEQYF.

The chain combines TRBV7-8 with TRBJ2-1, with 9 positions matching TRBD2. Germline trimming cut 5 bases from V and 6 bases from J; bases unmatched to any gene: 14. Germline V gene data show CDR1 as SGHVS and CDR2 as FQNEAQ. The CDR3 runs 17 residues. The CDR3 loop is CASSRTAIAGVGNEQFF. CDR3 sequence (DNA): TGTGCCAGCAGCCGTACGGCCATAGCGGGAGTCGGCAATGAGCAGTTCTTC.

This rearrangement joins TRBV15 to TRBJ2-4; 12 nucleotides match TRBD1. V shed 3 bases, J shed 2 bases, and the junction held 8 bases outside the gene matches. CDR3 length: 18 amino acids. CDR1 is LNHNV, CDR2 YYDKDF, per germline (reference sequence). The CDR3 nucleotides are TGTGCCACCAGCAGCCCCTGGGGGACAGGGGGCCCCAAAAACATTCAGTACTTC. This codes for CATSSPWGTGGPKNIQYF.